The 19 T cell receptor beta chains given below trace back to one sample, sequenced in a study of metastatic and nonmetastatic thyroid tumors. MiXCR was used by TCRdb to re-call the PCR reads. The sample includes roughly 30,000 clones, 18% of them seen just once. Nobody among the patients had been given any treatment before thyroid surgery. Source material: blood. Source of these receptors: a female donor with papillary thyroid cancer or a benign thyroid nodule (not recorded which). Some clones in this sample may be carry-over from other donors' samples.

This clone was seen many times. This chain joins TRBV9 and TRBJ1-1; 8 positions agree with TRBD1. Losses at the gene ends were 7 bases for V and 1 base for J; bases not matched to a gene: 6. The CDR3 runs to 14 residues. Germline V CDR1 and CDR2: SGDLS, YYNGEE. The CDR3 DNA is TGTGCCAGCGCCCGGGGGACAGGGAACACTGAAGCTTTCTTT. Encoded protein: CASARGTGNTEAFF.

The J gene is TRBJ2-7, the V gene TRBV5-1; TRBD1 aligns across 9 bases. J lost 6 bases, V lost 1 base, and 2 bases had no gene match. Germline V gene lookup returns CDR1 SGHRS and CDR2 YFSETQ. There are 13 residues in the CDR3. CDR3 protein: CASSLRTGVEQYF. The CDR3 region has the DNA TGCGCCAGCAGCTTGCGGACAGGGGTCGAGCAGTACTTC.

The CDR3 sequence is CASSDGPGQYNEAFF. CDR3 sequence (DNA): TGTGCCAGCAGTGACGGCCCCGGACAGTACAATGAAGCTTTCTTT. The V and J genes are TRBV6-1 and TRBJ1-1, with D tentatively TRBD1 (6 bases). V dropped 3 bases and J dropped 7 bases, with 18 bases sitting between them. Germline loops: CDR1 MNHNS, CDR2 SASEGT. CDR3 length: 15 residues.

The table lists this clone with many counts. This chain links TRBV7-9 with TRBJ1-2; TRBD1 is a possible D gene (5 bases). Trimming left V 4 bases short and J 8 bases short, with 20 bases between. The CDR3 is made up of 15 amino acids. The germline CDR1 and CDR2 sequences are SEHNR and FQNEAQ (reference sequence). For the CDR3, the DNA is TGTGCCAGCAGCTCTCCCGGGACGGATAAAGGAGGCTACACCTTC. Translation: CASSSPGTDKGGYTF.

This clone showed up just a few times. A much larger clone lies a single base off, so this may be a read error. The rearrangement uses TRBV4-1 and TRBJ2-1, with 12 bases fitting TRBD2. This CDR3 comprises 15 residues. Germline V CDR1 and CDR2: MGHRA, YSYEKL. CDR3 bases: TGCGCCAGCAGCCAAGGGACTAGCGGGGACAATGAGCAGCTCTTC. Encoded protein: CASSQGTSGDNEQLF.

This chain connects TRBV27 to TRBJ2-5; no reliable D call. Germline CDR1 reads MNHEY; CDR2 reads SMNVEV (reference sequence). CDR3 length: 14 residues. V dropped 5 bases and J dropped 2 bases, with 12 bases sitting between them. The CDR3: CASSLVTWQETQYF. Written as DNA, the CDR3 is TGTGCCAGCAGTCTAGTGACATGGCAAGAGACCCAGTACTTC.

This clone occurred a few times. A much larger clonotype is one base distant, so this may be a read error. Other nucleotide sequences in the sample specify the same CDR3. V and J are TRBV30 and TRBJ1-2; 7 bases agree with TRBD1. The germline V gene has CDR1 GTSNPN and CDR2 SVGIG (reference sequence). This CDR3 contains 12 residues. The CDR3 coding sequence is TGCGCCTGGGGAGGGGGCTTCGGGGGCTACACCTTC. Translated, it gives CAWGGGFGGYTF.

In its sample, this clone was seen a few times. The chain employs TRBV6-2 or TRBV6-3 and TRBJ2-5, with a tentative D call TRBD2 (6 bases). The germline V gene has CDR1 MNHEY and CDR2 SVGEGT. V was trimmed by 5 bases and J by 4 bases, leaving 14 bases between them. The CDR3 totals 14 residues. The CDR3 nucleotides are TGTGCCAGCAGTGAAGGCGGGAAGCGAGAGACCCAGTACTTC. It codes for CASSEGGKRETQYF.

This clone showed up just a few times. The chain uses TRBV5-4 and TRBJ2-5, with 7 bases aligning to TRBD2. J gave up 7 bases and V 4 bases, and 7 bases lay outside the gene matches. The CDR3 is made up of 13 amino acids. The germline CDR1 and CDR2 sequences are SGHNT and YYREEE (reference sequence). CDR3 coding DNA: TGTGCCAGCAGCCTTACTAGCGAGGGGACCCAGTACTTC. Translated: CASSLTSEGTQYF.

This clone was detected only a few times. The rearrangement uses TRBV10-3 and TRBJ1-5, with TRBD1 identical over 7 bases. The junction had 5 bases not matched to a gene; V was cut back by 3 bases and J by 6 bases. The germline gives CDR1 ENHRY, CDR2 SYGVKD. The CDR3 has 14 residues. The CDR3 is CAISDTTGTQPQHF. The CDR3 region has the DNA TGTGCCATCAGTGATACGACAGGGACTCAGCCCCAGCATTTT.

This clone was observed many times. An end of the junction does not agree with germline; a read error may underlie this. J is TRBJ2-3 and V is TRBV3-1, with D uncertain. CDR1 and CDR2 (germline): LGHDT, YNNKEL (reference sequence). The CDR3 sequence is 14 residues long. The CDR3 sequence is CASSQDLGTLRMDF. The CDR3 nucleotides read TGTGCCAGCAGCCAAGATTTAGGCACCCTACGCATGGATTTT.

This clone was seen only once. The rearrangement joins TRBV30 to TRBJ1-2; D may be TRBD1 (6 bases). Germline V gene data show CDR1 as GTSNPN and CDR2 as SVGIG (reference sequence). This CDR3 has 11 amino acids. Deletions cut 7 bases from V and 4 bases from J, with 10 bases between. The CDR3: CASEQGYGYTF. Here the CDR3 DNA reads TGTGCCTCGGAACAGGGCTATGGCTACACCTTC.

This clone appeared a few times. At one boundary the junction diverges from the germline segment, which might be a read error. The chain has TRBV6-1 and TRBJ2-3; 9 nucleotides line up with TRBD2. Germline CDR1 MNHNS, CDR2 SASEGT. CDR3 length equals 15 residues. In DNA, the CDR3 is TGTGGCAGCATCCCAGCGGGAGGAGGCGCAGATACGCAGTATTTT. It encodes CGSIPAGGGADTQYF.

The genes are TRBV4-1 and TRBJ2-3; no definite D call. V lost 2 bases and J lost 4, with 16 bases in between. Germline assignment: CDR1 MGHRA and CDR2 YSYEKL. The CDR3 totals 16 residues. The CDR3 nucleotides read TGCGCCAGCAGCCAAATCGGCAGGTTCCATCCAGATACGCAGTATTTT. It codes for CASSQIGRFHPDTQYF.

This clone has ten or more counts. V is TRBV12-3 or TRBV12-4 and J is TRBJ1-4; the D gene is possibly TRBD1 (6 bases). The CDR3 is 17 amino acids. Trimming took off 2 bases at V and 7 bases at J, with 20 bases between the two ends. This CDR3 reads CASSLYRGGDIGEKLFF. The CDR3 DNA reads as TGTGCCAGCAGTTTATATAGGGGGGGAGACATCGGTGAAAAACTGTTTTTT.

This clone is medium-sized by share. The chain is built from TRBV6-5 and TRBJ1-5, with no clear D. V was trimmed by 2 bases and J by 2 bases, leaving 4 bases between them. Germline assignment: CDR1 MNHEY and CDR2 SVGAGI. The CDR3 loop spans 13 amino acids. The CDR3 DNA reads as TGTGCCAGCAGTTACGGGGGCAATCAGCCCCAGCATTTT. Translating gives CASSYGGNQPQHF.

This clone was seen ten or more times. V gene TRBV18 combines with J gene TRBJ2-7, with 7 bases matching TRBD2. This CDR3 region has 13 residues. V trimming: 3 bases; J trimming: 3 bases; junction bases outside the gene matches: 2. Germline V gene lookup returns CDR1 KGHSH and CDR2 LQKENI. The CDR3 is CASSPGGSYEQYF. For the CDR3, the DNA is TGTGCCAGCTCACCGGGAGGGAGCTACGAGCAGTACTTC.

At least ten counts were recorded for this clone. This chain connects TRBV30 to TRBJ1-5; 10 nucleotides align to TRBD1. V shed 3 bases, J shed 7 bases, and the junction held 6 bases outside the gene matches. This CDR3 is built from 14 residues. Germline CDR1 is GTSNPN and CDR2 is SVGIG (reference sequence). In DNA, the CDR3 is TGTGCCTGGAGCCCTCGGGACAGGGGACAGCCCCAGCATTTT. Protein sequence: CAWSPRDRGQPQHF.

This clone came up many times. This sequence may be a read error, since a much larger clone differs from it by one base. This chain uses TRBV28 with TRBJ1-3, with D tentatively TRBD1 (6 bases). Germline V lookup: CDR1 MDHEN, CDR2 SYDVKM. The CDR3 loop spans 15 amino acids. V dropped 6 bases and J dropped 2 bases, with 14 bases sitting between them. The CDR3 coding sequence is TGTGCCAGCAGGAGAGGGGGTCCTCCTGGAAACACCATATATTTT. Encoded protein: CASRRGGPPGNTIYF.